One TCR beta chain is described in this entry. No antigen is known for it. The data belong to a study of beta chain features in type 1 diabetes. Background on the study: There was similarity between patients and healthy donors in age, gender and cell yields.

Purities over 98% were achieved in all sorted populations. The ends were cut back, 5 bases at V and 6 bases at J, with 13 bases in the middle. The CDR3 covers 13 residues. Germline CDR1 is MNHNY and CDR2 is SVGAGI (reference sequence). Since all of the isolated RNA was reverse transcribed, expressed TCRB transcripts were what got sequenced. TCRdb's table, derived via immunoSEQ multiplex PCR, lists solely in-frame clones and lacks some. The table lists more than 95,000 clones, 25% to 35% of them singletons. Findings and caveats of the study: Because the template was cDNA, high-expressing cells might be over-represented. Within each of all four CD4+ subsets, Type 1 diabetes patients had TCRB CDR3s that were moderately but significantly shorter. Patients showed naive, central memory and Treg TCRB repertoires that appeared more similar than those of healthy donors.

This clonotype was obtained from a woman aged 18-29 years with type 1 diabetes. Material for sequencing was central memory CD4+ T cells from blood. The V gene is TRBV6-6, the J gene TRBJ1-1; D remains unclear. CDR3 DNA sequence: TGTGCCAGCAGTCTTCAGCTGGGCGCTGAAGCTTTCTTT. Its protein is CASSLQLGAEAFF.